Listed here are 17 T cell receptor beta chains from one sample, sequenced in a study of Ad26.COV2.S vaccination and SARS-CoV-2 variants. Treatment in this sample: some 19 received Ad26.COV2.S at low or high dose, single or two shots; 5 received placebo; per-sample allocation not given. Sampling was performed 63 days after the first vaccine or placebo injection. The protocol was immunoSEQ multiplex PCR, while the TCRdb copy is restricted to in-frame clones and leaves out a portion. The repertoire holds approximately 450,000 clones, with around nine tenths as singletons. Sample: peripheral blood, taken in a trial of Ad26.COV2.S vaccine versus placebo. These receptors all come from a person aged 18-65 years who received the Ad26.COV2.S COVID-19 vaccine or a placebo.

The chain combines TRBV7-2 with TRBJ2-1; D assignment may be TRBD1 or TRBD2 (5 bases each). The CDR3 extends over 14 amino acids. V was shortened by 1 base and J by 7 bases, with 11 bases between the two germline ends. The germline V gene has CDR1 SGHTA and CDR2 FQGNSA. CDR3 region: CASSLGEGLNEQFF. CDR3 DNA: TGTGCCAGCAGCTTAGGTGAGGGGTTGAATGAGCAGTTCTTC.

The chain combines TRBV25-1 with TRBJ1-2; maybe TRBD1 (5 bases). Per germline, CDR1 MGHDK and CDR2 SYGVNS. V lost 1 base to trimming and J lost 7 bases, with 16 bases between them. The CDR3 extends over 15 amino acids. The CDR3 DNA reads as TGTGCCAGCAGTGAATCTCGGGGCAGAAAGAGTGGCTACACCTTC. It is translated as CASSESRGRKSGYTF.

This chain connects TRBV5-1 to TRBJ1-2; D unclear. The CDR3 has 14 residues. Germline V gene data show CDR1 as SGHRS and CDR2 as YFSETQ. The germline V and J ends were trimmed by 6 bases and 8 bases, with 20 bases remaining between them. CDR3 in DNA: TGCGCCAGCACCCGAGCCCGAGGGAGTCCCGGCTACACCTTC. Its protein product is CASTRARGSPGYTF.

The rearrangement links TRBV7-9 to TRBJ1-4; D possibly corresponds to TRBD1 (6 bases). Germline CDR1 and CDR2: SEHNR and FQNEAQ (reference sequence). V was pared by 5 bases and J by 8 bases, with 15 bases between. The CDR3 covers 14 residues. The CDR3 DNA reads TGTGCCAGCAGCCTCGCACAGGGCCACGAAAAACTGTTTTTT. Translation: CASSLAQGHEKLFF.

V gene TRBV9 combines with J gene TRBJ2-1; D ambiguous. Trimming left V 4 bases short and J 8 bases short, with 7 bases between. The CDR3 loop spans 11 amino acids. In germline, CDR1 is SGDLS, CDR2 YYNGEE. Here the CDR3 reads CASSQLHEQFF. CDR3 DNA sequence: TGTGCCAGCAGCCAATTACATGAGCAGTTCTTC.

The J gene is TRBJ2-2, the V gene TRBV6-5, with D perhaps matching TRBD2 (6 bases). The germline gives CDR1 MNHEY, CDR2 SVGAGI. This CDR3 spans 14 amino acids. V lost 4 bases, J lost 4 bases, and 10 bases lay in between. The CDR3 bases are TGTGCCAGCAGTTCTGGGACTTCCACCGGGGAGCTGTTTTTT. This translates into CASSSGTSTGELFF.

The rearrangement joins TRBV24-1 to TRBJ1-5, with 9 bases matching TRBD1. This CDR3 is built from 13 residues. CDR1 KGHDR and CDR2 SFDVKD come from the germline V gene. V gave up 7 bases and J gave up 5 bases; unmatched junction bases: 2. CDR3 loop: CATSRDRDQPQHF. CDR3 nucleotide sequence: TGTGCCACCAGCCGGGACAGGGATCAGCCCCAGCATTTT.

This chain connects TRBV7-9 to TRBJ1-2; D not certain. V shed 2 bases and J shed 4 bases, with 8 bases lying between them. CDR1 and CDR2 from the germline V gene are SEHNR and FQNEAQ (reference sequence). This CDR3 has 13 residues. The CDR3 DNA reads TGTGCCAGCAGCTTATCCAGGTTCTATGGCTACACCTTC. This translates into CASSLSRFYGYTF.

DNA for the CDR3: TGTGCCAGTAGACCGACAGGGGGCTACACTGAAGCTTTCTTT. It translates to CASRPTGGYTEAFF. The genes are TRBV19 and TRBJ1-1; 10 bases map to TRBD1. The V gene end was trimmed by 6 bases and the J gene end by 3 bases; junction bases not matched to a gene: 4. The CDR3 covers 14 residues. CDR1 is LNHDA and CDR2 is SQIVND in the germline V gene (reference sequence).

V and J are TRBV6-2 or TRBV6-3 and TRBJ2-1, with 14 bases aligning to TRBD2. This CDR3 is 16 amino acids long. The germline V gene has CDR1 MNHEY and CDR2 SVGEGT. Unmatched junction bases numbered 7, after V lost 6 bases and J lost 6 bases. CDR3 region: CASSRTSGRPPNEQFF. The CDR3 region has the DNA TGTGCCAGCAGCCGGACTAGCGGGAGGCCCCCCAATGAGCAGTTCTTC.

V and J are TRBV5-1 and TRBJ2-1, with D possibly being TRBD2 (5 bases). The CDR3 is 14 amino acids. Germline V CDR1 and CDR2: SGHRS, YFSETQ. V was pared by 6 bases and J by 7 bases, with 17 bases between. The CDR3 DNA reads TGCGCCAGCACCATTAATCGGGGTGGGAATGAGCAGTTCTTC. It encodes CASTINRGGNEQFF.

The chain links TRBV6-1 to TRBJ1-1; weak D call: TRBD1 (6 bases). The V and J ends lost 3 bases and 4 bases respectively, with 15 bases between them. The CDR3 is made up of 15 amino acids. Per germline, CDR1 MNHNS and CDR2 SASEGT. In DNA, the CDR3 is TGTGCCAGCAGTGAGGCACCCCAGGGGATCACTGAAGCTTTCTTT. Its translation is CASSEAPQGITEAFF.

The rearrangement links TRBV12-5 to TRBJ2-6; D uncertain. Between the trimmed V and J ends, which lost 6 bases and 4 bases, there was a span of 7 bases. Germline loops: CDR1 LGHNT, CDR2 FRNRAP. This CDR3 has 13 amino acids. CDR3: CASGGSGANVLTF. DNA of the CDR3: TGTGCTAGTGGCGGATCGGGGGCCAACGTCCTGACTTTC.

This clone was seen only once. The rearrangement links TRBV11-2 to TRBJ2-7, with 10 bases identical to TRBD2. The germline V gene encodes CDR1 SGHAT and CDR2 FQNNGV. V lost 6 bases to trimming and J lost 7 bases; unmatched junction nucleotides: 9. CDR3 length: 14 residues. The CDR3, as DNA: TGTGCCAGCAGTGGTCTAGCGGGAGTAAAAGAGCAGTACTTC. Its protein product is CASSGLAGVKEQYF.

The chain carries TRBV19 and TRBJ2-3; TRBD1 aligns across 7 bases. The junction had 2 bases not matched to a gene; V was cut back by 4 bases and J by 4 bases. Germline CDR1 and CDR2: LNHDA and SQIVND (reference sequence). The CDR3 totals 13 residues. The CDR3 coding sequence is TGTGCCAGTAGTAACGACAGGGCAGATACGCAGTATTTT. Its translation: CASSNDRADTQYF.

The chain recombines TRBV29-1 with TRBJ2-7, with 8 bases that match TRBD1. The CDR3 has 13 residues. In germline, CDR1 is SQVTM, CDR2 ANQGSEA. J gave up 5 bases and V 6 bases, and 9 bases lay outside the gene matches. The CDR3 loop is CSVFGQGWDEQYF. In DNA, the CDR3 is TGCAGCGTATTCGGACAGGGATGGGACGAGCAGTACTTC.

The chain carries TRBV27 and TRBJ1-2; 10 bases agree with TRBD1. CDR1 is MNHEY, CDR2 SMNVEV, per germline (reference sequence). This CDR3 is built from 13 residues. Trimming cost V 4 bases and J 8 bases; bases outside gene matches: 4. CDR3 in amino acids: CASSYGTGDGYTF. The CDR3 DNA follows: TGTGCCAGCAGTTACGGGACAGGGGACGGCTACACCTTC.